Shown below are 11 T cell receptor beta chains from a single sample sequenced in a study of OX40 agonist ivuxolimab in advanced cancers. Libraries were built with the immunoSEQ multiplex PCR assay. This is the immuneACCESS table as TCRdb keeps it, with only in-frame sequences that have V and J called. A part of the clones is gone; compared with another copy, unresolved V genes explain less than half, and the rest is unexplained. The sample includes some 66,000 clones, with 80% to 85% observed a single time. Roughly 2.3% of the sample is taken by the ten largest. The sample here was CD4+ or CD8+ T cells sorted from blood, taken in a trial of the OX40 agonist ivuxolimab. The source of these receptors is an adult with an advanced solid tumor such as melanoma, head and neck, liver or kidney cancer.

The V gene is TRBV7-2, the J gene TRBJ2-7; perhaps D is TRBD1 or TRBD2 (5 bases each). Trimming shortened V by 7 bases and J by 5 bases, and 18 bases separated the two germline ends. Germline CDR1 SGHTA, CDR2 FQGNSA. This CDR3 region has 14 residues. In DNA, the CDR3 is TGTGCCAGCATGCCTGGGGCAGGGAGCAACGAGCAGTACTTC. It specifies CASMPGAGSNEQYF.

The chain is built from TRBV5-1 and TRBJ1-4; D gene unclear. The CDR3 has 15 residues. The germline V and J ends were trimmed by 0 bases and 5 bases, with 11 bases remaining between them. Germline V gene sequence: CDR1 SGHRS, CDR2 YFSETQ. The CDR3 nucleotides are TGCGCCAGCAGCTTGGATGGTATGGGGAATGAAAAACTGTTTTTT. The encoded protein is CASSLDGMGNEKLFF.

This clone has more than one count but fewer than ten. The chain combines TRBV5-4 with TRBJ1-3; D not resolved. The germline gives CDR1 SGHNT, CDR2 YYREEE (reference sequence). Trimming took off 4 bases at V and 0 bases at J, with 8 bases between the two ends. The CDR3 has 14 amino acids. This CDR3 is CASSLRSSGNTIYF. Written as DNA, the CDR3 is TGTGCCAGCAGCCTTCGGAGCTCTGGAAACACCATATATTTT.

The chain uses TRBV7-8 and TRBJ2-4; the D gene is possibly TRBD1 (5 bases). V lost 2 bases and J lost 0, with 20 bases in between. The CDR3 spans 19 residues. Germline V gives CDR1 SGHVS, CDR2 FQNEAQ. As DNA, the CDR3 is TGTGCCAGCAGCTTACAGGGTTATAACCGAATTCTAGCCAAAAACATTCAGTACTTC. Its translation is CASSLQGYNRILAKNIQYF.

The chain is built from TRBV18 and TRBJ2-5; a possible D gene is TRBD2 (5 bases). The last part of the DNA fits TRBJ2-7 better; the J call may be wrong. There are 14 residues in the CDR3. In germline, CDR1 is KGHSH, CDR2 LQKENI. The CDR3 DNA reads TGTGCCAGCTCACCACGCCGGGACTCCTACGAGCAGTACTTC. Translated: CASSPRRDSYEQYF.

This chain connects TRBV5-1 to TRBJ2-1; the D gene is possibly TRBD1 (5 bases). V was trimmed by 3 bases and J by 13 bases, leaving 14 bases between them. The CDR3 contains 12 residues. CDR1 and CDR2 (germline): SGHRS, YFSETQ. Here the CDR3 reads CASSSEDMNQFF. CDR3 in DNA: TGCGCCAGCAGCTCAGAGGACATGAATCAGTTCTTC.

The rearrangement links TRBV2 to TRBJ2-5, with 10 nucleotides matching TRBD2. This CDR3 spans 14 amino acids. Germline CDR1 reads SNHLY; CDR2 reads FYNNEI. Germline trimming cut 5 bases from V and 6 bases from J; bases unmatched to any gene: 6. The CDR3 is CASSPSGSVKTQYF. The CDR3 DNA reads TGTGCCAGCAGTCCTAGCGGGAGTGTGAAGACCCAGTACTTC.

The sample holds a few counts of this clone. This chain connects TRBV27 to TRBJ2-5; 9 nucleotides match TRBD2. This CDR3 is 14 amino acids long. CDR1 is MNHEY, CDR2 SMNVEV, per germline (reference sequence). V lost 6 bases to trimming and J lost 5 bases; unmatched junction nucleotides: 7. DNA of the CDR3: TGTGCCAGCAGCACCGGGACTAGCTCGGAGACCCAGTACTTC. The encoded protein is CASSTGTSSETQYF.

The chain recombines TRBV15 with TRBJ2-2; 7 nucleotides line up with TRBD2. CDR1 and CDR2 (germline): LNHNV, YYDKDF (reference sequence). V dropped 0 bases and J dropped 1; count of bases not matched to a gene: 2. The CDR3 spans 16 residues. This CDR3 reads CATSRDPSGNTGELFF. CDR3 coding DNA: TGTGCCACCAGCAGAGATCCTAGCGGGAACACCGGGGAGCTGTTTTTT. The variable domain in full, completed from reference TRBV15 and TRBJ2-2, reads DAMVIQNPRYQVTQFGKPVTLSCSQTLNHNVMYWYQQKSSQAPKLLFHYYDKDFNNEADTPDNFQSRRPNTSFCFLDIRSPGLGDTAMYLCATSRDPSGNTGELFFGEGSRLTVL.

The chain carries TRBV5-4 and TRBJ2-3; TRBD2 aligns across 14 bases. V lost 3 bases and J lost 4; bases outside the gene matches: 4. Germline-derived CDR1 and CDR2 are SGHNT and YYREEE (reference sequence). The CDR3 sequence is 16 residues long. The CDR3 reads CASSSGLAGGSDTQYF. The CDR3 DNA sequence: TGTGCCAGCAGCTCTGGACTAGCGGGAGGTTCAGATACGCAGTATTTT.

The chain uses TRBV27 and TRBJ2-1; the D gene is possibly TRBD2 (5 bases). V lost 6 bases and J lost 5, with 14 bases in between. From germline, CDR1 is MNHEY and CDR2 SMNVEV (reference sequence). The CDR3 consists of 14 residues. CDR3 coding DNA: TGTGCCAGCAGAGCGCAAAGGAGGAACAATGAGCAGTTCTTC. Translated, it gives CASRAQRRNNEQFF.